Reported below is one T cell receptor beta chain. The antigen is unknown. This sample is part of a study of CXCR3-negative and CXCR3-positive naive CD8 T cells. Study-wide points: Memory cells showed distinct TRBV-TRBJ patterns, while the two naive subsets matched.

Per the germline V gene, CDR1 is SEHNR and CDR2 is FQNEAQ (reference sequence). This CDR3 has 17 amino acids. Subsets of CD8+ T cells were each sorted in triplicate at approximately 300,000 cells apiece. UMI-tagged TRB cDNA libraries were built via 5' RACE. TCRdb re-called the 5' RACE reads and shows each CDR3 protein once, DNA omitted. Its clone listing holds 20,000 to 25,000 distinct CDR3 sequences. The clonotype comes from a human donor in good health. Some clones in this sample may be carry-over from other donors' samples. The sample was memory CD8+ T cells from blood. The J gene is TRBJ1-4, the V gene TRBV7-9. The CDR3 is CASSSPPEAGRQEKLFF.